The clone carrying this TCR beta chain was seen more than once but under ten times. In germline, CDR1 is SEHNR, CDR2 FQNEAQ (reference sequence). The CDR3 runs 18 residues. V shed 4 bases and J 4 bases; nucleotides not matched to a gene: 12. The data stem from a study of blood T cells in healthy people across ages. With a J-beta primer mix and a sample-barcoded 5' primer, a second PCR ran about 7 to 12 cycles. TCRdb passed the 5' RACE reads through MiXCR, listing each CDR3 protein once. The sample consists of about 730,000 distinct CDR3 sequences, roughly 43% of them appearing once. The sample was blood. The rearrangement uses TRBV7-9 and TRBJ2-1, with 11 bases lining up with TRBD2. This TCR was recovered from a woman aged 55-75 years in good health. CDR3 coding DNA: TGTGCCAGCAGCTCCCCCCGGGGTAGCGGGGGGGTTTACAATGAGCAGTTCTTC. The encoded protein is CASSSPRGSGGVYNEQFF.